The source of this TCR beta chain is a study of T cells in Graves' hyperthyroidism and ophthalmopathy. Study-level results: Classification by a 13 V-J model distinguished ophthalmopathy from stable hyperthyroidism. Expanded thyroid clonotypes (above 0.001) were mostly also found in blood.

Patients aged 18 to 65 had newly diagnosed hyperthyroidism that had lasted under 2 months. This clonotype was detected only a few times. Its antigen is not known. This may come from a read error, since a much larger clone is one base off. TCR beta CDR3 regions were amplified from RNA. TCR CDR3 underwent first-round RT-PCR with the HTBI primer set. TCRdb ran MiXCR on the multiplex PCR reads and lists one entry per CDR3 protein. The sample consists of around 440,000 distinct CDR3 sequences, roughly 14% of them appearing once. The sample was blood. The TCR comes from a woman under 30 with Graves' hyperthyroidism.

The CDR3 DNA sequence: TGTGCCAACAGTGAGCGGGAGGGCGCTGAGCAGTTCTTC. Protein sequence: CANSEREGAEQFF. This chain connects TRBV2 to TRBJ2-1, with TRBD2 matching over 10 bases. Looked up from germline, CDR1 is SNHLY and CDR2 is FYNNEI. The CDR3 covers 13 residues.